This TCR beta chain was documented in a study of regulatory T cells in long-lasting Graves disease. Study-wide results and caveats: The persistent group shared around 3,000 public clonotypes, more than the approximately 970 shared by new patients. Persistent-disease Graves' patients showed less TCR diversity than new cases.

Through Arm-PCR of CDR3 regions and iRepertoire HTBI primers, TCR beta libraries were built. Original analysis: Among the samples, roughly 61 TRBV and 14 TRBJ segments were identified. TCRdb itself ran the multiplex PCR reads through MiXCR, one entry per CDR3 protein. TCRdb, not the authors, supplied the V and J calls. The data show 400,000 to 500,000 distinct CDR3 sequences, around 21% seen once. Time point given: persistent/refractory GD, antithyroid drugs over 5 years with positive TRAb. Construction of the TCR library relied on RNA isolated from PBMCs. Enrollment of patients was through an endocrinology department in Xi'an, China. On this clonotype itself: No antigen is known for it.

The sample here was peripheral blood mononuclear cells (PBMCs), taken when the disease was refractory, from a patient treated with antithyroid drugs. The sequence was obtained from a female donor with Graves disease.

The CDR3 protein is CASSLARSGATNEKLFF. In DNA, the CDR3 is TGCGCCAGCAGCTTGGCCAGAAGCGGGGCAACTAATGAAAAACTGTTTTTT. V gene TRBV5-1 combines with J gene TRBJ1-4; D is unresolved. There are 17 residues in the CDR3. Germline V gives CDR1 SGHRS, CDR2 YFSETQ. The V gene lost 0 bases and the J gene lost 0 bases, with 12 bases spanning the gap.